These 5 T cell receptor beta chains were sequenced from one sample in a study of blood T cell repertoires in COVID-19. The protocol was immunoSEQ multiplex PCR, while the TCRdb copy is restricted to in-frame clones and leaves out a portion. The table lists about 150,000 clones, 83% of them singletons. The material sequenced was peripheral blood. All receptors come from a woman of 80 years or more with acute or convalescent COVID-19.

This sequence joins TRBV12-1 and TRBJ1-1; whether TRBD1, the table's D call, matches the DNA was not checked. TRBV12-1 is tagged as a pseudogene. The CDR3 extends over 13 amino acids. The CDR3 sequence: CASSFDSNPEAFF. The CDR3 DNA sequence: TGTGCCAGCAGCTTTGACAGTAACCCTGAAGCTTTCTTT.

The V gene is TRBV5-1, the J gene TRBJ2-3; 9 nucleotides line up with TRBD1. With V trimmed by 7 bases and J by 4 bases, 16 bases remained unmatched. Germline V lookup: CDR1 SGHRS, CDR2 YFSETQ. CDR3 length equals 17 residues. The CDR3 region is CASSSGTGFRMADTQYF. In DNA, the CDR3 is TGCGCCAGCTCCTCCGGGACAGGGTTTCGCATGGCAGATACGCAGTATTTT.

The J gene is TRBJ2-2, the V gene TRBV11-3, with D possibly TRBD1 on 6 matching bases. Trimming cost V 6 bases and J 3 bases, with 8 bases left between them. The CDR3 has 13 amino acids. Per the germline V gene, CDR1 is SGHNT and CDR2 is YENEEA. CDR3 DNA sequence: TGTGCCAGCAGGGGGGCGGACACCGGGGAGCTGTTTTTT. It yields the protein CASRGADTGELFF.

The chain couples TRBV12-3 or TRBV12-4 to TRBJ1-6; D possibly corresponds to TRBD1 (5 bases). The CDR3 contains 13 residues. Deletions cut 5 bases from V and 6 bases from J, with 8 bases between. Here the CDR3 DNA reads TGTGCCAGCAGTCAGGGCCCTAATTCACCCCTCCACTTT. Amino acid sequence: CASSQGPNSPLHF.

CDR3 protein: CASSRAGGAHQPQHF. The CDR3 bases are TGTGCCAGCAGTCGGGCCGGCGGGGCCCATCAGCCCCAGCATTTT. The chain joins TRBV28 to TRBJ1-5; D possibly corresponds to TRBD1 (5 bases). The CDR3 has 15 amino acids. Germline lookup yields CDR1 MDHEN and CDR2 SYDVKM. Trimming removed 5 bases at V and 5 bases at J, with 16 bases between.